The 10 T cell receptor beta chains listed next were all sequenced from one sample in a study of cytomegalovirus exposure and HLA in healthy donors (dated by TCRdb to 2015 to 2018). The library was generated by the immunoSEQ multiplex PCR assay. For the multiplex PCR, a mixture combining 60 forward primers for TCR Vbeta segments and 13 reverse primers for TCR Jbeta segments was used. TCRdb limited this immuneACCESS table to in-frame rearrangements with V and J called. A share of clones is missing; checked studies link under half to unresolved V genes, and the rest is unexplained. This sample holds approximately 290,000 clones; about four fifths were observed only once. The ten largest make up less than 0.4% of the sample. Source material: PBMCs. Receptors were obtained from a girl aged 2 to 10 in good health and CMV-seronegative.

The chain recombines TRBV30 with TRBJ2-4, with 7 bases aligning to TRBD1. CDR1 is GTSNPN, CDR2 SVGIG, per germline (reference sequence). The trim removed 3 bases at V and 13 bases at J, leaving 9 bases unmatched. This CDR3 has 12 residues. The CDR3 here is CAWRLTGAGQYF. As DNA, the CDR3 is TGTGCCTGGAGGCTAACAGGGGCTGGCCAGTACTTC.

This clone was counted a few times. The chain recombines TRBV5-4 with TRBJ2-3; TRBD2 aligns across 10 bases. Looked up from germline, CDR1 is SGHNT and CDR2 is YYREEE (reference sequence). With V trimmed by 4 bases and J by 2 bases, 4 bases remained unmatched. This CDR3 comprises 15 residues. The CDR3 reads CASSPSGGDTDTQYF. In DNA form, the CDR3 reads TGTGCCAGCAGCCCGAGCGGGGGGGACACAGATACGCAGTATTTT.

The V gene is TRBV7-8, the J gene TRBJ2-7, with no clear D. Germline CDR1 SGHVS, CDR2 FQNEAQ. Deletions cut 5 bases from V and 2 bases from J, with 19 bases between. The CDR3 is made up of 16 amino acids. The CDR3 loop is CASSLSSPGLPYEQYF. DNA of the CDR3: TGTGCCAGCAGCCTATCGAGCCCGGGTTTGCCCTACGAGCAGTACTTC. Full variable domain (outside the CDR3, taken from reference TRBV7-8 and TRBJ2-7): GAGVSQSPRYKVAKRGQDVALRCDPISGHVSLFWYQQALGQGPEFLTYFQNEAQLDKSGLPSDRFFAERPEGSVSTLKIQRTQQEDSAVYLCASSLSSPGLPYEQYFGPGTRLTVT.

This clone was counted a few times. The V gene is TRBV7-6, the J gene TRBJ1-4; a weak D match, TRBD1 (6 bases). The CDR3 consists of 15 residues. The germline V gene has CDR1 SGHVS and CDR2 FNYEAQ. V lost 5 bases to trimming and J lost 3 bases, with 13 bases between them. CDR3 nucleotides: TGTGCCAGCAGCCCCTTGACAGGACCTAATGAAAAACTGTTTTTT. Amino acid sequence: CASSPLTGPNEKLFF.

The chain has TRBV27 and TRBJ1-6; TRBD1 agrees at 10 bases. CDR1 MNHEY and CDR2 SMNVEV come from the germline V gene (reference sequence). The CDR3 covers 16 residues. V shed 5 bases and J 4 bases; nucleotides not matched to a gene: 5. The CDR3 loop is CASSIRQGAYNSPLHF. CDR3 nucleotides: TGTGCCAGCAGTATAAGACAGGGGGCGTATAATTCACCCCTCCACTTT.

The chain couples TRBV28 to TRBJ1-2; D gene unclear. Germline CDR1 reads MDHEN; CDR2 reads SYDVKM. V dropped 10 bases and J dropped 0 bases, with 12 bases sitting between them. The CDR3 contains 13 residues. CDR3 loop: CATGEEANYGYTF. CDR3 in DNA: TGTGCCACCGGGGAAGAAGCTAACTATGGCTACACCTTC.

This chain links TRBV27 with TRBJ2-1; tentative D call: TRBD2 (6 bases). The CDR3 covers 13 residues. The V gene lost 11 bases and the J gene lost 6 bases, with 17 bases spanning the gap. Germline loops: CDR1 MNHEY, CDR2 SMNVEV (reference sequence). For the CDR3, the DNA is TGTGCCGCGGCGGGACGGTGGTCCAATGAGCAGTTCTTC. It translates to CAAAGRWSNEQFF.

The chain uses TRBV27 and TRBJ2-3; D gene uncertain. This CDR3 is 14 amino acids long. Trimming left V 2 bases short and J 6 bases short, with 12 bases between. CDR1 is MNHEY, CDR2 SMNVEV, per germline (reference sequence). CDR3 bases: TGTGCCAGCAGTTTACTAGAACCCCCCGATACGCAGTATTTT. It yields the protein CASSLLEPPDTQYF.

This chain connects TRBV9 to TRBJ2-3; possibly TRBD2 for D (6 bases). Germline CDR1 SGDLS, CDR2 YYNGEE. CDR3 length: 16 residues. V was trimmed by 0 bases and J by 0 bases, leaving 11 bases between them. CDR3 coding DNA: TGTGCCAGCAGCGTAGCTACTAGCCCTAGCACAGATACGCAGTATTTT. Translation: CASSVATSPSTDTQYF.

The chain couples TRBV28 to TRBJ2-5; possible D gene TRBD1, 6 bases. Germline V gene lookup returns CDR1 MDHEN and CDR2 SYDVKM. Trimming left V 5 bases short and J 5 bases short, with 15 bases between. The CDR3 contains 14 residues. This CDR3 is CASSNRVHGETQYF. Written as DNA, the CDR3 is TGTGCCAGCAGTAACAGGGTTCACGGGGAGACCCAGTACTTC. The entire variable domain, with the rest obtained from reference TRBV28 and TRBJ2-5, is as follows: DVKVTQSSRYLVKRTGEKVFLECVQDMDHENMFWYRQDPGLGLRLIYFSYDVKMKEKGDIPEGYSVSREKKERFSLILESASTNQTSMYLCASSNRVHGETQYFGPGTRLLVL.